This paragraph covers one T cell receptor beta chain sequence. This sample stems from a study of blood T cell repertoires in COVID-19. Whole-study context: Donors in the United States, Italy and Spain gave samples during acute or convalescent COVID-19. Sample material is recorded as cDNA or gDNA derived from T cells, B-cell-depleted T cells, or PBMCs.

Authors' data handling: Nucleated cell number was recorded as an estimate derived from reference gene primer amplification. The method was immunoSEQ multiplex PCR; TCRdb's version includes in-frame clones alone and lacks a portion of them. The V and J calls and clone size are taken from that table; D and trimming were inferred from the DNA. The sample includes some 200,000 clones, roughly three quarters seen only once; the top ten take roughly 8.6%. V lost 0 bases to trimming and J lost 7 bases, with 11 bases between them. The length of the CDR3 is 14 residues. Per germline, CDR1 SGDLS and CDR2 YYNGEE.

Specimen: peripheral blood. The chain joins TRBV9 to TRBJ2-1; D might be TRBD1 (6 bases). This receptor was obtained from a woman aged 50 to 65 with active or convalescent COVID-19. CDR3 region: CASSVEDRPNEQFF. CDR3 DNA sequence: TGTGCCAGCAGCGTAGAGGACAGACCTAATGAGCAGTTCTTC.